This T cell receptor (beta chain) was captured in a study of PD-1 blockade in classical Hodgkin lymphoma. Each of the patients experienced relapse following autologous stem cell transplantation, and their brentuximab vedotin exposure differed. Clones were sequenced by immunoSEQ multiplex PCR, and TCRdb holds only the in-frame ones, with some missing. The top ten hold roughly 15% of the sample, which has 40,000 to 65,000 clones, approximately 81% seen once. Deletions cut 0 bases from V and 4 bases from J, with 6 bases between. This CDR3 region has 14 residues. CDR1 and CDR2 (germline): MNHEY, SVGAGI. This rearrangement joins TRBV6-5 to TRBJ1-4; D call uncertain. This TCR was sampled from a human donor with classical Hodgkin lymphoma. The sequencing here drew on peripheral blood mononuclear cells (PBMCs), taken at baseline. CDR3 residues: CASSYSRFNEKLFF. The CDR3 DNA follows: TGTGCCAGCAGTTACTCGAGGTTTAATGAAAAACTGTTTTTT.